The T cell receptor beta chain under discussion was sequenced for a study of cytomegalovirus exposure and HLA in healthy donors. Findings of the study overall: Researchers reported in a later analysis that common viral pathogens appeared linked to several top clusters. Differences between HLA loci emerged in a later analysis of TCR association rates, with DRB1 most and HLA-C fewest.

Primers: 60 Vbeta forward and 13 Jbeta reverse. Clones were read by immunoSEQ multiplex PCR, and TCRdb kept only the in-frame ones, dropping some. Its table lists roughly 200,000 clones. Concerning this clone itself: Antigen: not known.

The length of the CDR3 is 14 residues. Germline values: CDR1 SQVTM, CDR2 ANQGSEA. The V end was cut by 3 bases, the J end by 5 bases, with 14 bases between. The rearrangement uses TRBV29-1 and TRBJ2-1; maybe TRBD2 (5 bases). Material: PBMCs. The sequence came from a girl aged 2-10 years in good health and CMV-seropositive. CDR3 nucleotide sequence: TGCAGCGTTGACTCTCGGGGAGAGGACAATGAGCAGTTCTTC. This gives the protein CSVDSRGEDNEQFF.